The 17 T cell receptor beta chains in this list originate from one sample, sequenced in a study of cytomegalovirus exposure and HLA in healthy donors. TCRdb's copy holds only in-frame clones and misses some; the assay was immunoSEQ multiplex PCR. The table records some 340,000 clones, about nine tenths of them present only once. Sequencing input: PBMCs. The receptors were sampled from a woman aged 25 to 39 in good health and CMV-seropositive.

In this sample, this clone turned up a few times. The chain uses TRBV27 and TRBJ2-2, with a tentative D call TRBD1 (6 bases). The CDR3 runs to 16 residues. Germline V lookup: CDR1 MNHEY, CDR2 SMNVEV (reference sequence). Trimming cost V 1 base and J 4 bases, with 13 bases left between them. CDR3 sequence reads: CASSLFGQLGTGELFF. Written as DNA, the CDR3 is TGTGCCAGCAGTTTATTCGGACAGTTAGGCACCGGGGAGCTGTTTTTT.

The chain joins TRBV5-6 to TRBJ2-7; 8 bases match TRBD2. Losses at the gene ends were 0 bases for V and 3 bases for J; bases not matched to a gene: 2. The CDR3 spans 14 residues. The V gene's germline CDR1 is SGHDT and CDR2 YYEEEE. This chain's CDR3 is CASSLGRGDYEQYF. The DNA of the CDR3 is TGTGCCAGCAGCTTGGGGCGGGGGGACTACGAGCAGTACTTC. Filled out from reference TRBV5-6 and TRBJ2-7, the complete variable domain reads DAGVTQSPTHLIKTRGQQVTLRCSPKSGHDTVSWYQQALGQGPQFIFQYYEEEERQRGNFPDRFSGHQFPNYSSELNVNALLLGDSALYLCASSLGRGDYEQYFGPGTRLTVT.

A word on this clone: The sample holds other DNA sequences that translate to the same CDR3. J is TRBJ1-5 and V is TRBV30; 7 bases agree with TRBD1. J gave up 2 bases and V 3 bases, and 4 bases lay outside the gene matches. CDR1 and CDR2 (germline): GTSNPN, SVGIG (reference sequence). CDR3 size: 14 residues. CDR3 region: CAWSAGTGNQPQHF. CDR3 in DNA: TGTGCCTGGAGCGCCGGGACAGGCAATCAGCCCCAGCATTTT.

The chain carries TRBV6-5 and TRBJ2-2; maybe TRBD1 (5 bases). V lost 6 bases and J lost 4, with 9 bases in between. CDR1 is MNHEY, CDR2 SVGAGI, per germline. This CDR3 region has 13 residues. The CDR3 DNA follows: TGTGCCAGCAGATCAGGGTCCACCGGGGAGCTGTTTTTT. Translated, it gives CASRSGSTGELFF.

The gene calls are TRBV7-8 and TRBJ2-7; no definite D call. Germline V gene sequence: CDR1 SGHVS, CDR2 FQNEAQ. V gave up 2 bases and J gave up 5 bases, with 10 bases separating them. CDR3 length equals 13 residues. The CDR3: CASSLLGLDEQYF. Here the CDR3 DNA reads TGTGCCAGCAGCTTACTAGGGTTGGACGAGCAGTACTTC.

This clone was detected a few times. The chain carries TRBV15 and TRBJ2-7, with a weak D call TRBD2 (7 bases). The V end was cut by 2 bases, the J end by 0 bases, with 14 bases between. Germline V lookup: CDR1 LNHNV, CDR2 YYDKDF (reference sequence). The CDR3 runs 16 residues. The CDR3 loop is CATSRLRGGNSYEQYF. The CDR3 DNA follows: TGTGCCACCAGCAGACTGAGGGGGGGAAACTCCTACGAGCAGTACTTC.

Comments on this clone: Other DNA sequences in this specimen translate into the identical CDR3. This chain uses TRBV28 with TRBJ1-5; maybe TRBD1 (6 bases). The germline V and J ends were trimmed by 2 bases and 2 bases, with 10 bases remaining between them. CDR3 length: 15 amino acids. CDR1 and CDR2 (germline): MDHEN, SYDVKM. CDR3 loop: CASSLGAGGNQPQHF. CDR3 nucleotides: TGTGCCAGCAGTTTAGGGGCAGGGGGCAATCAGCCCCAGCATTTT.

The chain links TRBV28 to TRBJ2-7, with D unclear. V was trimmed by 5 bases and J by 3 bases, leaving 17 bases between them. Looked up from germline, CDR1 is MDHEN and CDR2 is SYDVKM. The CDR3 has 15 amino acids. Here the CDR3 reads CASSLDPLGGYEQYF. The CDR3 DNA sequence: TGTGCCAGCAGTCTGGACCCGCTGGGTGGCTACGAGCAGTACTTC.

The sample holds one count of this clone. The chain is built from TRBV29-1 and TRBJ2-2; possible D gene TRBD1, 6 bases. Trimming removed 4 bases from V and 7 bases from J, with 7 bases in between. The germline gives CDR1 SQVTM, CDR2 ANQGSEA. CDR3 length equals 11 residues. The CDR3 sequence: CSVGQVGELFF. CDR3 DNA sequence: TGCAGCGTTGGACAGGTCGGGGAGCTGTTTTTT.

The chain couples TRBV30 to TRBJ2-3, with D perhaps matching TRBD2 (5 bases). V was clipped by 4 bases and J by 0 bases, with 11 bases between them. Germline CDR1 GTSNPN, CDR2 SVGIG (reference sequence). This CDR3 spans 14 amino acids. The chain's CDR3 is CAWTQRASTDTQYF. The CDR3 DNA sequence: TGTGCCTGGACCCAGAGGGCAAGCACAGATACGCAGTATTTT.

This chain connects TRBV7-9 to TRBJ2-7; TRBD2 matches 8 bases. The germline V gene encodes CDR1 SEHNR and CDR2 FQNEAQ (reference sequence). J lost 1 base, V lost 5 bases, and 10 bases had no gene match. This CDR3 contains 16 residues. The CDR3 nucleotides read TGTGCCAGCAGCCCCCCAGGAAGCGGGGGTTCCTACGAGCAGTACTTC. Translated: CASSPPGSGGSYEQYF.

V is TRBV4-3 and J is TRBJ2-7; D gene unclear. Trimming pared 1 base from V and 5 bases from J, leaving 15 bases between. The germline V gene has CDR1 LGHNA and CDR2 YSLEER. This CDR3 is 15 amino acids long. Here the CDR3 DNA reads TGCGCCAGCAGCCAAGTGGTGTGGGCTGTCGACGAGCAGTACTTC. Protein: CASSQVVWAVDEQYF.

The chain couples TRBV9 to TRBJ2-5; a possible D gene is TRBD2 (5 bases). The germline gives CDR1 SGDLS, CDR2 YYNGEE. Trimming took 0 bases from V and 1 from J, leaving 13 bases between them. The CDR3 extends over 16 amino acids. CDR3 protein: CASSVDLERIQETQYF. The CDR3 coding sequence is TGTGCCAGCAGCGTAGATCTGGAGCGGATCCAAGAGACCCAGTACTTC.

The CDR3 is CASSPAPWDTEAFF. The CDR3 coding sequence is TGTGCCAGTAGTCCCGCCCCTTGGGACACTGAAGCTTTCTTT. The genes are TRBV19 and TRBJ1-1; D not certain. With 5 bases removed from V and 3 bases from J, the gap between germline ends came to 13 bases. There are 14 residues in the CDR3. Germline lookup yields CDR1 LNHDA and CDR2 SQIVND (reference sequence).

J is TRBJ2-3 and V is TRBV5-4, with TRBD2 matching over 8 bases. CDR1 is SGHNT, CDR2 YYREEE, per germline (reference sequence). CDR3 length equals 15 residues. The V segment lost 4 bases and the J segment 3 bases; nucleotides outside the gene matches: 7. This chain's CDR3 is CASSPGGGRTDTQYF. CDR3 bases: TGTGCCAGCAGCCCGGGGGGGGGACGGACAGATACGCAGTATTTT. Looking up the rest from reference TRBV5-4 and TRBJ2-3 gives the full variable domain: ETGVTQSPTHLIKTRGQQVTLRCSSQSGHNTVSWYQQALGQGPQFIFQYYREEENGRGNFPPRFSGLQFPNYSSELNVNALELDDSALYLCASSPGGGRTDTQYFGPGTRLTVL.

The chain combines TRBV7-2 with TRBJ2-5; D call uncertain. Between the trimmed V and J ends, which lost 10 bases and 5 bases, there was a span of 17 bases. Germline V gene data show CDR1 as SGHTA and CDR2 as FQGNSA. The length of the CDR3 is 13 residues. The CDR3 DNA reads TGTGCCACCTCTCCGATGGGTCAGGAGACCCAGTACTTC. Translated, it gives CATSPMGQETQYF.

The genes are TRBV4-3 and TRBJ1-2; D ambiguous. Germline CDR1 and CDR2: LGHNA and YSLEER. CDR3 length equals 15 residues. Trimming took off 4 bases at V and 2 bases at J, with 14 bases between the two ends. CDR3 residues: CASSRSSSVNYGYTF. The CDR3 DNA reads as TGCGCCAGCAGCCGATCCTCCTCGGTAAACTATGGCTACACCTTC.